The 27 T cell receptor beta chains below come from one sample, sequenced in a study of neurological immune-mediated disorders. TCRdb used MiXCR to reprocess the 5' RACE reads, holding one entry per CDR3 protein. In the table there are 66,000 or so distinct CDR3 sequences, around 5.5% of which are singletons. Sequencing was done on a sample of PBMCs. Receptor source: a woman younger than 45 with multiple sclerosis.

The chain is built from TRBV20-1 and TRBJ2-7; D is uncertain. Per the germline V gene, CDR1 is DFQATT and CDR2 is SNEGSKA (reference sequence). This CDR3 contains 12 residues. V dropped 1 base and J dropped 3 bases, with 7 bases sitting between them. CDR3 protein: CSARAAYYEQYF. DNA for the CDR3: TGCAGTGCTAGAGCGGCCTACTACGAGCAGTACTTC.

The sample holds many counts of this clonotype. V gene TRBV5-1 combines with J gene TRBJ2-2; D is unclear. Germline V CDR1 and CDR2: SGHRS, YFSETQ. Trimming took 0 bases from V and 1 from J, leaving 4 bases between them. The CDR3 has 14 residues. The chain's CDR3 is CASSLGWNTGELFF. CDR3 nucleotide sequence: TGCGCCAGCAGCTTGGGATGGAACACCGGGGAGCTGTTTTTT.

This clonotype showed up many times. In DNA form, the CDR3 reads TGTGCCAGCAGGGGGACAGGAGAAAAACTGTTTTTT. Translating it yields CASRGTGEKLFF. The rearrangement links TRBV5-6 to TRBJ1-4, with 8 bases that match TRBD1. V shed 5 bases, J shed 8 bases, and the junction held 2 bases outside the gene matches. The germline gives CDR1 SGHDT, CDR2 YYEEEE. This CDR3 is 12 amino acids long.

V is TRBV7-2 and J is TRBJ1-4; D perhaps matches TRBD1 (6 bases). The CDR3 is made up of 15 amino acids. V dropped 1 base and J dropped 9 bases, with 15 bases sitting between them. CDR1 is SGHTA and CDR2 is FQGNSA in the germline V gene. The CDR3: CASSLGPKGGKKLFF. The CDR3 DNA is TGTGCCAGCAGCTTAGGTCCCAAGGGGGGGAAAAAACTGTTTTTT.

This clonotype was observed many times. J is TRBJ2-7 and V is TRBV14; no clear D gene. CDR1 is SGHDN and CDR2 is FVKESK in the germline V gene. Trimming shortened V by 0 bases and J by 3 bases, and 12 bases separated the two germline ends. This CDR3 contains 15 residues. The CDR3 protein is CASSQDHGRHYEQYF. Here the CDR3 DNA reads TGTGCCAGCAGCCAAGATCACGGCAGACACTACGAGCAGTACTTC.

This clonotype was seen at least ten times. This chain joins TRBV5-1 and TRBJ1-3; D is uncertain. The V and J ends lost 4 bases and 0 bases respectively, with 8 bases between them. The CDR3 runs to 14 residues. The germline V gene encodes CDR1 SGHRS and CDR2 YFSETQ. CDR3 protein: CASSPQYSGNTIYF. DNA of the CDR3: TGCGCCAGCAGCCCACAGTACTCTGGAAACACCATATATTTT.

This clonotype came up many times. The V call is TRBV12-3 or TRBV12-4, the J call TRBJ2-2, with 7 bases fitting TRBD1. The CDR3 extends over 16 amino acids. V was clipped by 1 base and J by 0 bases; unmatched bases: 2. The chain's CDR3 is CASSLGGTANTGELFF. The CDR3 nucleotides read TGTGCCAGCAGTTTAGGAGGGACAGCGAACACCGGGGAGCTGTTTTTT.

At least ten counts were recorded for this clonotype. This chain uses TRBV20-1 with TRBJ2-7, with a weak D call TRBD2 (6 bases). Trimming cost V 6 bases and J 5 bases, with 20 bases left between them. The CDR3 length is 14 residues. From germline, CDR1 is DFQATT and CDR2 SNEGSKA (reference sequence). The chain's CDR3 is CSAPETRGHNEQYF. Here the CDR3 DNA reads TGCAGTGCCCCAGAGACTAGGGGCCACAACGAGCAGTACTTC.

There are many counts of this clonotype. The chain employs TRBV7-9 and TRBJ2-7, with D tentatively TRBD1 or TRBD2 (6 bases each). The CDR3 totals 13 residues. Germline V gene sequence: CDR1 SEHNR, CDR2 FQNEAQ (reference sequence). Trimming cost V 1 base and J 7 bases, with 11 bases left between them. The CDR3 loop is CASSLVQGGEQYF. For the CDR3, the DNA is TGTGCCAGCAGCTTAGTACAAGGGGGGGAGCAGTACTTC.

In its sample, this clonotype was seen many times. J is TRBJ1-1 and V is TRBV20-1, with unresolved D. The V and J ends lost 1 base and 0 bases respectively, with 3 bases between them. The CDR3 consists of 12 residues. Germline lookup yields CDR1 DFQATT and CDR2 SNEGSKA (reference sequence). The CDR3 is CSARGVNTEAFF. As DNA, the CDR3 is TGCAGTGCTAGAGGGGTGAACACTGAAGCTTTCTTT.

The V and J genes are TRBV20-1 and TRBJ2-2; 11 nucleotides agree with TRBD2. The V segment lost 3 bases and the J segment 5 bases; nucleotides outside the gene matches: 2. The CDR3 spans 14 residues. Germline loops: CDR1 DFQATT, CDR2 SNEGSKA (reference sequence). CDR3 amino acids: CSASTSGGTGELFF. In DNA form, the CDR3 reads TGCAGTGCTAGTACTAGCGGGGGAACCGGGGAGCTGTTTTTT.

This clonotype has a handful of counts. One end of the junction does not line up with germline, which may come from a read error. The CDR3 protein is CASSHGRVEQPQNF. Written as DNA, the CDR3 is TGTGCCAGCAGCCATGGGCGAGTGGAGCAGCCCCAGAATTTT. The chain recombines TRBV7-9 with TRBJ1-5; D gene unclear. The length of the CDR3 is 14 residues. Germline assignment: CDR1 SEHNR and CDR2 FQNEAQ (reference sequence).

This clonotype was found a few times. Compared with germline, one end of the junction differs, possibly owing to a read error. The rearrangement uses TRBV12-3 or TRBV12-4 and TRBJ1-6, with a weak D call TRBD1 (5 bases). CDR3 length equals 17 residues. The CDR3 DNA reads as TGTGCCAGCAGTTCAAGGGGTGGCGGCTCCTATAATTCACCCCTCAACTTT. This encodes CASSSRGGGSYNSPLNF.

This clonotype has ten or more counts. This chain connects TRBV6-5 to TRBJ1-2, with D perhaps matching TRBD1 (5 bases). The CDR3 length is 18 residues. V shed 0 bases and J shed 4 bases, with 21 bases lying between them. Germline CDR1 and CDR2: MNHEY and SVGAGI. CDR3: CASSYSSRPPMGLYGYTF. DNA of the CDR3: TGTGCCAGCAGTTACTCGTCGAGACCACCAATGGGGCTCTATGGCTACACCTTC.

This clonotype was found many times. The genes are TRBV11-2 and TRBJ2-6; D remains unclear. The CDR3 contains 19 residues. The V gene lost 3 bases and the J gene lost 0 bases, with 18 bases spanning the gap. The germline CDR1 and CDR2 sequences are SGHAT and FQNNGV. The chain's CDR3 is CASSFSSVRLHSGANVLTF. The CDR3 DNA sequence: TGTGCCAGCAGCTTCTCTTCCGTTCGACTGCACTCTGGGGCCAACGTCCTGACTTTC. The full variable domain, completed using reference TRBV11-2 and TRBJ2-6, is EAGVAQSPRYKIIEKRQSVAFWCNPISGHATLYWYQQILGQGPKLLIQFQNNGVVDDSQLPKDRFSAERLKGVDSTLKIQPAKLEDSAVYLCASSFSSVRLHSGANVLTFGAGSRLTVL.

This clonotype was seen repeatedly, ten times or more. The rearrangement uses TRBV12-3 or TRBV12-4 and TRBJ1-3, with D unclear. V gave up 4 bases and J gave up 2 bases, with 15 bases separating them. There are 16 residues in the CDR3. CDR3 region: CASSSARRLTGNTIYF. As DNA, the CDR3 is TGTGCCAGCAGTTCCGCACGACGATTAACTGGAAACACCATATATTTT.

Concerning this clonotype itself: The CDR3 ends on some other residue instead of the conserved phenylalanine or tryptophan, so this is likely a read error. The chain has TRBV27 and TRBJ2-7; 10 bases map to TRBD1. CDR1 is MNHEY, CDR2 SMNVEV, per germline (reference sequence). V lost 6 bases and J lost 2; bases outside the gene matches: 4. The CDR3 is made up of 14 amino acids. CDR3 DNA sequence: TGTGCCAGCAGCCCGGGACAGGGGCCCTACGAGCAGTACATC. This gives the protein CASSPGQGPYEQYI.

This clonotype was counted many times. J is TRBJ2-3 and V is TRBV5-6; 8 bases match TRBD2. Germline V lookup: CDR1 SGHDT, CDR2 YYEEEE. The V gene end was trimmed by 2 bases and the J gene end by 5 bases; junction bases not matched to a gene: 7. This CDR3 has 15 amino acids. Here the CDR3 reads CASSFRAGGRDTQYF. CDR3 DNA: TGTGCCAGCAGCTTTCGGGCGGGGGGTCGAGATACGCAGTATTTT. Based on the CDR3 plus reference TRBV5-6 and TRBJ2-3, the full variable domain is DAGVTQSPTHLIKTRGQQVTLRCSPKSGHDTVSWYQQALGQGPQFIFQYYEEEERQRGNFPDRFSGHQFPNYSSELNVNALLLGDSALYLCASSFRAGGRDTQYFGPGTRLTVL.

Ten or more counts support this clonotype. The J gene is TRBJ1-5, the V gene TRBV12-3 or TRBV12-4; 8 bases fit TRBD1. The J segment lost 6 bases and the V segment lost 3 bases, leaving 4 bases of the junction unmatched. CDR3 length equals 14 residues. CDR3: CASSLTGEGQPQHF. The DNA of the CDR3 is TGTGCCAGCAGTTTGACAGGGGAGGGTCAGCCCCAGCATTTT.

This chain links TRBV7-9 with TRBJ1-1, with D unresolved. The CDR3 consists of 12 residues. From germline, CDR1 is SEHNR and CDR2 FQNEAQ (reference sequence). The germline V and J ends were trimmed by 5 bases and 8 bases, with 12 bases remaining between them. The CDR3 nucleotides read TGTGCCAGCAGCATAGGTCCCTCGGAAGCTTTCTTT. Protein product: CASSIGPSEAFF.

This clonotype was seen at least ten times. V gene TRBV5-1 combines with J gene TRBJ1-5, with 9 bases aligning to TRBD1. This CDR3 spans 14 amino acids. Germline-derived CDR1 and CDR2 are SGHRS and YFSETQ. Trimming cost V 4 bases and J 11 bases; bases outside gene matches: 10. The CDR3 sequence is CASSEGTGKAAQHF. CDR3 bases: TGCGCCAGCAGCGAGGGGACAGGGAAAGCGGCCCAGCATTTT.

This clonotype appeared many times. The chain joins TRBV20-1 to TRBJ2-1, with 9 bases lining up with TRBD2. CDR3 length: 15 amino acids. Germline V gene data show CDR1 as DFQATT and CDR2 as SNEGSKA (reference sequence). With V trimmed by 4 bases and J by 4 bases, 8 bases remained unmatched. CDR3 in amino acids: CSATFPAGGYNEQFF. The CDR3, as DNA: TGCAGTGCTACGTTCCCAGCGGGGGGTTACAATGAGCAGTTCTTC.

This clonotype was observed many times. V is TRBV30 and J is TRBJ2-3, with D possibly matching TRBD2 (5 bases). CDR3 length equals 15 residues. Trimming removed 1 base from V and 1 base from J, with 12 bases in between. Germline V gene lookup returns CDR1 GTSNPN and CDR2 SVGIG (reference sequence). The CDR3 sequence: CAWSGEFRGTDTQYF. Here the CDR3 DNA reads TGTGCCTGGAGTGGGGAGTTCCGAGGCACAGATACGCAGTATTTT.

This clonotype was seen ten or more times. The chain links TRBV20-1 to TRBJ1-1, with D possibly matching TRBD1 (5 bases). CDR1 and CDR2 from the germline V gene are DFQATT and SNEGSKA (reference sequence). V lost 7 bases and J 4 bases, leaving 16 bases between the germline ends. The CDR3 spans 13 residues. CDR3 in amino acids: CSVPPPRGTEAFF. The CDR3 region has the DNA TGCAGTGTCCCTCCGCCTAGGGGCACTGAAGCTTTCTTT.

This clonotype has a count of ten or more. This chain joins TRBV7-2 and TRBJ2-5; D possibly corresponds to TRBD2 (5 bases). The CDR3 loop spans 13 amino acids. Trimming stripped 5 bases from V and 4 bases from J, with 11 bases between. Per germline, CDR1 SGHTA and CDR2 FQGNSA. The CDR3 spells CASSRARAETQYF. Here the CDR3 DNA reads TGTGCCAGCAGCCGGGCGAGGGCAGAGACCCAGTACTTC.

This clonotype was picked up many times. This chain connects TRBV2 to TRBJ2-3; D remains unclear. The V gene lost 7 bases and the J gene lost 14 bases, with 25 bases spanning the gap. The germline V gene has CDR1 SNHLY and CDR2 FYNNEI. The CDR3 sequence is 14 residues long. The CDR3 sequence is CASTPNPGLSWLYF. The CDR3 bases are TGTGCCAGCACCCCGAACCCCGGGCTCTCCTGGCTGTATTTT.

This clonotype was picked up many times. The V and J genes are TRBV27 and TRBJ1-5; D ambiguous. From germline, CDR1 is MNHEY and CDR2 SMNVEV (reference sequence). Trimming shortened V by 6 bases and J by 4 bases, and 4 bases separated the two germline ends. There are 11 residues in the CDR3. The CDR3 nucleotides read TGTGCCAGCAGCCGTAATCAGCCCCAGCATTTT. This translates into CASSRNQPQHF.